These 5 T cell receptor beta chains originate from one sample sequenced in a study of CD8 T cells in ankylosing spondylitis. MiXCR, run by TCRdb on the 5' RACE reads, gives a single entry per CDR3 protein. The sample contains approximately 190,000 distinct CDR3 sequences, approximately 13% of which appear only once. Sequencing was performed on blood, either unsorted or a sorted T cell fraction (not recorded which). The receptor set was obtained from a female donor with ankylosing spondylitis or in good health (not recorded which).

This clonotype was counted ten times or more. The chain employs TRBV15 and TRBJ2-1; maybe TRBD2 (5 bases). Trimming shortened V by 1 base and J by 10 bases, and 11 bases separated the two germline ends. The CDR3 consists of 13 residues. Germline lookup yields CDR1 LNHNV and CDR2 YYDKDF (reference sequence). CDR3 in DNA: TGTGCCACCAGCAGAGGTCCATCTAGCGAGCAGTTCTTC. It yields the protein CATSRGPSSEQFF.

This clonotype has only a few counts. This chain joins TRBV24-1 and TRBJ1-1; 9 nucleotides line up with TRBD1. CDR1 and CDR2 (germline): KGHDR, SFDVKD. There are 17 residues in the CDR3. The ends lost 7 bases at V and 1 base at J; junction bases unmatched: 12. The CDR3 region has the DNA TGTGCCACCAGAGCGGGCACAGGGGGCTTTTCGAACACTGAAGCTTTCTTT. Translated: CATRAGTGGFSNTEAFF.

To note about this clonotype: This sequence may be a read error, since a much larger clone differs from it by one base. The chain recombines TRBV15 with TRBJ1-1, with D uncertain. This CDR3 contains 13 residues. Germline CDR1 is LNHNV and CDR2 is YYDKDF (reference sequence). CDR3 sequence reads: CTTSIWPNTEAFF. CDR3 sequence (DNA): TGTACCACCAGCATTTGGCCCAACACTGAAGCTTTCTTT.

The chain carries TRBV7-3 and TRBJ2-3; D ambiguous. This CDR3 is 12 amino acids long. From germline, CDR1 is SGHTA and CDR2 FQGTGA. Trimming stripped 0 bases from V and 11 bases from J, with 9 bases between. CDR3 coding DNA: TGTGCCAGCAGCTTAACAAAGGGTGAGCAGTATTTT. Its translation: CASSLTKGEQYF.

For this clonotype: A much larger clone lies a single base off, so this may be a read error. The chain couples TRBV20-1 to TRBJ2-5, with a tentative D call TRBD2 (7 bases). The end of the DNA aligns better with TRBJ2-1, so the J call may be wrong. The CDR3 spans 16 residues. The V gene's germline CDR1 is DFQATT and CDR2 SNEGSKA (reference sequence). The CDR3 nucleotides read TGCAGTGCTATGGGGTACACAGGGAGGGGCAAAGAGACCCAGTTCTTC. This translates into CSAMGYTGRGKETQFF.